These T cell receptor beta chains were read from a single sample in a study of cytomegalovirus exposure and HLA in healthy donors. Sequencing was performed with immunoSEQ multiplex PCR; in TCRdb, only in-frame clones are kept and a portion is missing. The table has almost 65,000 clones, about 89% seen once. The specimen was PBMCs. Source of these receptors: a woman aged 18 to 35 in good health and CMV-seronegative. The CDR3 runs from the conserved cysteine through the conserved F or W. The order of the fields is V gene, J gene, clone size, D gene, CDR3 DNA, CDR3 protein. The D gene is left open where the match is weak. Clone sizes are given selectively: once, few, many, or a class where the clone is expanded.

TRBV2	TRBJ2-1	.	TRBD2	TGTGCCAGCAGTGAAATGGGGGAGGGTTGGAGTGAGCAGTTCTTC	CASSEMGEGWSEQFF
TRBV27	TRBJ1-2	few	TRBD1	TGTGCCAGCAGTTTAGGGACAGGGGTTACGGGCTACACCTTC	CASSLGTGVTGYTF
TRBV5-1	TRBJ2-7	.	TRBD1	TGCGCCAGCAGCCCCGCTACCGGGACAGGGAGCGAGCAGTACTTC	CASSPATGTGSEQYF
TRBV5-1	TRBJ2-1	.	TRBD2	TGCGCCACCAGGGGTAGCGGGAGTTGGAATGAGCAGTTCTTC	CATRGSGSWNEQFF
TRBV4-2	TRBJ1-3	.	TRBD1	TGTGCCAGCAGCCAAGAACAGGGGAATTTTGGAAACACCATATATTTT	CASSQEQGNFGNTIYF
TRBV5-1	TRBJ2-1	once	TRBD2	TGCGCCAGCAGCTTGGAACTAAGCGGGAGAGGCTCCTACAATGAGCAGTTCTTC	CASSLELSGRGSYNEQFF
TRBV11-1	TRBJ2-7	.	TRBD2	TGTGCCAGCAGCTACGGCGGGGGGGCTTACGAGCAGTACTTC	CASSYGGGAYEQYF
TRBV6-5	TRBJ2-6	.	.	TGTGCCAGAAATAAAACAGGGTCTGGGGCCAACGTCCTGACTTTC	CARNKTGSGANVLTF
TRBV5-6	TRBJ1-4	.	.	TGTGCCAGCAGCTTGGGCACAGAAATTGAAAAACTGTTTTTT	CASSLGTEIEKLFF
TRBV5-6	TRBJ2-3	.	.	TGTGCCAGCAGTCCGTTCAATACAGTGAAAGGCGCAGATACGCAGTATTTT	CASSPFNTVKGADTQYF
TRBV5-6	TRBJ1-4	.	TRBD1	TGTGCCAGCAGCTTGTGGACAGGAGCGTGGGAAAAACTGTTTTTT	CASSLWTGAWEKLFF
TRBV2	TRBJ1-1	.	.	TGTGCCAGCAGTGAAACGACAGTTAACATGAACACTGAAGCTTTCTTT	CASSETTVNMNTEAFF
TRBV30	TRBJ1-2	.	.	TGTGCCTGGAGTACAAGGAGCAGCTATGGCTACACCTTC	CAWSTRSSYGYTF
TRBV4-1	TRBJ2-1	.	.	TGCGCCAGCAGCCAACCAGGGGCCTACAATGAGCAGTTCTTC	CASSQPGAYNEQFF